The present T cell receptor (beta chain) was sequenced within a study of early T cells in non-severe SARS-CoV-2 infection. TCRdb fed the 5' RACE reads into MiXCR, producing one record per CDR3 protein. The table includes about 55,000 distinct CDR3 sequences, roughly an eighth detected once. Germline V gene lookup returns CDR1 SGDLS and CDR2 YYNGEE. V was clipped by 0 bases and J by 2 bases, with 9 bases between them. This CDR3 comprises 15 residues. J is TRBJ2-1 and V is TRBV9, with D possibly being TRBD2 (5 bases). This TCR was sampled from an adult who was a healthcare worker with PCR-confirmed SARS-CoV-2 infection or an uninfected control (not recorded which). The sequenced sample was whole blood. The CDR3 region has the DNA TGTGCCAGCAGCGTAGGTGCGGGCACCTACAATGAGCAGTTCTTC. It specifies CASSVGAGTYNEQFF.